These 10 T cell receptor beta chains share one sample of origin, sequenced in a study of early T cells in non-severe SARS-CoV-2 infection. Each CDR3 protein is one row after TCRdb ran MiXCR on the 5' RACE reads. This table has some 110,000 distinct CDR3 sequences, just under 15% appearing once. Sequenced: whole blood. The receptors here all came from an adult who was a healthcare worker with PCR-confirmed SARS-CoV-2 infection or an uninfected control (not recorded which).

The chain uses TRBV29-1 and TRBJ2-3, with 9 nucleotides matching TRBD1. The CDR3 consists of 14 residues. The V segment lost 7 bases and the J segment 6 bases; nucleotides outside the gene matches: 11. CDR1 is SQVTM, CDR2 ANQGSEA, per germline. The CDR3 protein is CSAARTGARDTQYF. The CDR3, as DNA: TGCAGCGCTGCCCGGACAGGGGCGCGGGATACGCAGTATTTT.

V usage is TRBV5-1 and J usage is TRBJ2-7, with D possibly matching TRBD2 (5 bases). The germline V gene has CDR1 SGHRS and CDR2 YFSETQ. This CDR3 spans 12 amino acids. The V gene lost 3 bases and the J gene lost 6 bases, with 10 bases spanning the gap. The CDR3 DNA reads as TGCGCCAGCAGCTCGGAGGAGGCCGAGCAGTACTTC. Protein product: CASSSEEAEQYF.

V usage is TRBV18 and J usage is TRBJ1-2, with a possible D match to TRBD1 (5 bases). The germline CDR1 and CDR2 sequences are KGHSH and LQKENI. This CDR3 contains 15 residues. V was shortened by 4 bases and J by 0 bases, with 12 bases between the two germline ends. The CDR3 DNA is TGTGCCAGCTCACGGGGGACGGAAGCTAACTATGGCTACACCTTC. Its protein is CASSRGTEANYGYTF.

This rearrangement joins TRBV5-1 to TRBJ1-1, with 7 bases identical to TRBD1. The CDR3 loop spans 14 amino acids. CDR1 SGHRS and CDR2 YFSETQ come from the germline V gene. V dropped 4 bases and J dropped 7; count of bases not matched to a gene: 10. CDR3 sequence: CASSTAQGEGEAFF. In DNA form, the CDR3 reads TGCGCCAGCAGCACTGCCCAGGGGGAAGGTGAAGCTTTCTTT.

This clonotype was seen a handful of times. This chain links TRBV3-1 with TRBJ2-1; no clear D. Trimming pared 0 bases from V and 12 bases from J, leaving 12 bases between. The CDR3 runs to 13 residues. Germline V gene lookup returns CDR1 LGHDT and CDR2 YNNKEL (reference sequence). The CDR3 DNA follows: TGTGCCAGCAGCCAAGATAGGACCCAATCGCAGTTCTTC. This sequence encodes CASSQDRTQSQFF.

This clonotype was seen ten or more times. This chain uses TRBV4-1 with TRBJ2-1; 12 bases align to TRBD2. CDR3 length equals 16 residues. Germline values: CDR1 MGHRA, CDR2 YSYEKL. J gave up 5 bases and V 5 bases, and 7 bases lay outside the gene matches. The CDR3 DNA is TGCGCCAGCAGCGCCCAACTAGCGGGGGGTCACAATGAGCAGTTCTTC. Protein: CASSAQLAGGHNEQFF.

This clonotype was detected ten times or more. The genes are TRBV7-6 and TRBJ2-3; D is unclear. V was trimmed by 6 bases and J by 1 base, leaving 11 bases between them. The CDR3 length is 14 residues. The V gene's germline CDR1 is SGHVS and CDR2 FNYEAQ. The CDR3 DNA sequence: TGTGCCAGCAGTTCGCTCGGACGCACAGATACGCAGTATTTT. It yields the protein CASSSLGRTDTQYF.

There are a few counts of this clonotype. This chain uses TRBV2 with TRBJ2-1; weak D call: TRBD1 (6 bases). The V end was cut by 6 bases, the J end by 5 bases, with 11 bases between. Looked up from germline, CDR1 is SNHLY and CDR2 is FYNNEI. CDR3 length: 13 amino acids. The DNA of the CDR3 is TGTGCCAGCAGACACAGGGCCCACAATGAGCAGTTCTTC. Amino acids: CASRHRAHNEQFF.

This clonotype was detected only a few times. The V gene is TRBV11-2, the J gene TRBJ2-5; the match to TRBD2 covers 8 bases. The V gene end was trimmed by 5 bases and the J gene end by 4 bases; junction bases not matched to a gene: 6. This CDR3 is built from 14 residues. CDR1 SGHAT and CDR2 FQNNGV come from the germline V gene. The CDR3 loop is CASSDVGLAETQYF. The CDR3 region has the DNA TGTGCCAGCAGCGACGTCGGACTAGCAGAGACCCAGTACTTC.

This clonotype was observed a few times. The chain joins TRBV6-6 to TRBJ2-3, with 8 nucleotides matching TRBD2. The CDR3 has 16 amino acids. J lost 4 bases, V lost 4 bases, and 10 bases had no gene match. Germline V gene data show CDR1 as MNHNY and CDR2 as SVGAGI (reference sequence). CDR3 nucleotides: TGTGCCAGCAGTTTGAGGCGGGGGGCCCTCGCAGATACGCAGTATTTT. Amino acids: CASSLRRGALADTQYF.